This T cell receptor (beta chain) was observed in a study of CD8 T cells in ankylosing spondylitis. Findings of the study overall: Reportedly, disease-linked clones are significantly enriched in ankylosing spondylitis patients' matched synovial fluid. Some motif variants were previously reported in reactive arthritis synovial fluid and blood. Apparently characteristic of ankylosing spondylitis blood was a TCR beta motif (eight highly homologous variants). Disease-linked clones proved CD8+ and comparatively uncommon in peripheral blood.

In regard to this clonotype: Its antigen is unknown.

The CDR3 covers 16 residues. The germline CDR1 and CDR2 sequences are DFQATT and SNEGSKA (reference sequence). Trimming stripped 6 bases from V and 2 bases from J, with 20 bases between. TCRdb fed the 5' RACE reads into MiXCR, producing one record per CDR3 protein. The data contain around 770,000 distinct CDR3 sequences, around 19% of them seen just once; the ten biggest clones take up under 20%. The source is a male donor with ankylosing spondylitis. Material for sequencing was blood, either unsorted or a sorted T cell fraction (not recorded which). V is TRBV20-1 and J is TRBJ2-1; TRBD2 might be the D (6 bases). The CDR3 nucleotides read TGCAGTGCGAGTCGGGCTGTAGCGGTCACCTACAATGAGCAGTTCTTC. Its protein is CSASRAVAVTYNEQFF.